Reported below is one T cell receptor beta chain. What it recognizes is unknown. Trimming at V came to 6 bases and at J to 10 bases, leaving 8 bases not matched to a gene. CDR1 MDHEN and CDR2 SYDVKM come from the germline V gene. The CDR3 runs 12 residues. The donors were part of the validation cohort of 95 to 150 subjects. That cohort was separate from the first cohort, which comprised about 730 subjects. The sample originates from a study of cytomegalovirus exposure and HLA in healthy donors. Findings of the study overall: Overall, around 150 TCR beta chains were annotated as cytomegalovirus-associated. Through in vitro validation, three CMV-associated chains were shown to be specific for CMV antigens.

The protocol was immunoSEQ multiplex PCR, while the TCRdb copy is restricted to in-frame clones and leaves out a portion. This sample yields under 250,000 clones, of which roughly three quarters are seen a single time; around 1.2% belongs to the top ten. The specimen sequenced was PBMCs. The origin of this receptor is a woman aged 25 to 39 in good health and CMV-seronegative. This chain joins TRBV28 and TRBJ1-2, with 7 bases aligning to TRBD1. The CDR3 loop reads CASSFATGLYTF. The CDR3 DNA reads as TGTGCCAGCAGCTTCGCGACAGGGCTCTACACCTTC.